The 25 T cell receptor beta chains reported below all come from one sample, sequenced in a study of neoadjuvant anti-PD-1 for oral cavity cancer. Sequencing was performed with immunoSEQ multiplex PCR; in TCRdb, only in-frame clones are kept and a portion is missing. The sample carries about 68,000 clones, about 85% recorded once. The time point: after neoadjuvant nivolumab, at surgical resection. This material consisted of PBMCs, taken after nivolumab (anti-PD-1) treatment. The receptors were sampled from a person aged 40 to 85 with oral cavity squamous cell carcinoma.

This chain links TRBV7-3 with TRBJ2-5; perhaps TRBD2 as D (5 bases). This CDR3 has 15 residues. Trimming removed 3 bases from V and 5 bases from J, with 16 bases in between. Germline CDR1 is SGHTA and CDR2 is FQGTGA. The CDR3 DNA reads TGTGCCAGCAGCTTGTCCCCATCCGGGGTGGAGACCCAGTACTTC. Translating it yields CASSLSPSGVETQYF.

The V and J genes are TRBV30 and TRBJ1-1; D call uncertain. The V and J ends lost 3 bases and 5 bases respectively, with 10 bases between them. Germline loops: CDR1 GTSNPN, CDR2 SVGIG (reference sequence). The CDR3 consists of 12 residues. The CDR3 here is CAWRSFGTEAFF. The CDR3 DNA is TGTGCCTGGAGGTCATTCGGGACTGAAGCTTTCTTT.

V usage is TRBV7-9 and J usage is TRBJ2-3; 7 bases fit TRBD2. CDR3 length equals 16 residues. J was trimmed by 4 bases and V by 2 bases; bases with no gene match: 9. Germline CDR1 is SEHNR and CDR2 is FQNEAQ (reference sequence). In DNA form, the CDR3 reads TGTGCCAGCAGCTTATTGGCGGGAGTGATTGCAGATACGCAGTATTTT. This encodes CASSLLAGVIADTQYF.

The chain uses TRBV7-3 and TRBJ2-1; D not resolved. V lost 4 bases and J 6 bases, leaving 13 bases between the germline ends. The CDR3 is 14 residues long. Germline CDR1 and CDR2: SGHTA and FQGTGA. CDR3 in DNA: TGTGCCAGCAGCTACGCCGCCGCGAGCAATGAGCAGTTCTTC. Its translation is CASSYAAASNEQFF.

Concerning this clone: The same CDR3 also results from other DNA sequences found in this sample. The chain links TRBV5-1 to TRBJ2-7; D is uncertain. V was cut by 0 bases and J by 1 base, with 5 bases left in between. This CDR3 spans 13 amino acids. The germline CDR1 and CDR2 sequences are SGHRS and YFSETQ. The DNA for the CDR3 is TGCGCCAGCAGCTTGGGTCGTTCCTACGAGCAGTACTTC. It codes for CASSLGRSYEQYF. Filled out from reference TRBV5-1 and TRBJ2-7, the complete variable domain reads KAGVTQTPRYLIKTRGQQVTLSCSPISGHRSVSWYQQTPGQGLQFLFEYFSETQRNKGNFPGRFSGRQFSNSRSEMNVSTLELGDSALYLCASSLGRSYEQYFGPGTRLTVT.

This rearrangement joins TRBV4-1 to TRBJ2-1; perhaps TRBD2 as D (6 bases). This CDR3 has 16 amino acids. V lost 3 bases and J 5 bases, leaving 17 bases between the germline ends. Germline V lookup: CDR1 MGHRA, CDR2 YSYEKL. The CDR3 reads CASSQGMGLKHNEQFF. In DNA, the CDR3 is TGCGCCAGCAGCCAGGGTATGGGACTGAAGCACAATGAGCAGTTCTTC.

This clone was counted between two and nine times. The J gene is TRBJ1-2, the V gene TRBV10-3; the D is unclear. The V end lost 8 bases, the J end lost 0 bases, and 13 bases lay between the germline ends. CDR1 is ENHRY and CDR2 is SYGVKD in the germline V gene. The CDR3 loop spans 14 amino acids. The CDR3: CAIGNGLANYGYTF. The CDR3 DNA follows: TGTGCCATCGGTAACGGCTTAGCTAACTATGGCTACACCTTC.

This rearrangement joins TRBV30 to TRBJ1-1; 8 bases are shared with TRBD1. Looked up from germline, CDR1 is GTSNPN and CDR2 is SVGIG (reference sequence). V lost 5 bases to trimming and J lost 0 bases; unmatched junction nucleotides: 8. CDR3 length equals 15 residues. The CDR3 region has the DNA TGTGCCTGGCGGACAGGGATAACTTTGAACACTGAAGCTTTCTTT. As protein: CAWRTGITLNTEAFF.

In this sample, this clone turned up once. The V and J genes are TRBV6-6 and TRBJ1-5; maybe TRBD1 (6 bases). The CDR3 extends over 15 amino acids. The ends were cut back, 3 bases at V and 4 bases at J, with 13 bases in the middle. In germline, CDR1 is MNHNY, CDR2 SVGAGI (reference sequence). CDR3 protein: CASSYTQTGNQPQHF. For the CDR3, the DNA is TGTGCCAGCAGTTATACCCAGACAGGTAATCAGCCCCAGCATTTT.

The chain uses TRBV28 and TRBJ1-5; TRBD1 matches 7 bases. V shed 11 bases, J shed 3 bases, and the junction held 7 bases outside the gene matches. CDR3 length: 13 amino acids. Germline V gene data show CDR1 as MDHEN and CDR2 as SYDVKM. Here the CDR3 reads CAGNRGNNQPQHF. The CDR3 DNA follows: TGTGCCGGGAACAGGGGCAACAATCAGCCCCAGCATTTT.

The genes are TRBV19 and TRBJ2-1; D is ambiguous. This CDR3 has 14 amino acids. V lost 3 bases, J lost 0 bases, and 6 bases lay in between. The germline V gene encodes CDR1 LNHDA and CDR2 SQIVND (reference sequence). The CDR3 DNA reads as TGTGCCAGTAGTATGGCCCCCTCCTACAATGAGCAGTTCTTC. Translated, it gives CASSMAPSYNEQFF.

This clone was seen more than once but under ten times. The chain is built from TRBV6-1 and TRBJ1-3; D unresolved. CDR1 is MNHNS, CDR2 SASEGT, per germline. This CDR3 region has 13 residues. Trimming stripped 7 bases from V and 3 bases from J, with 10 bases between. CDR3 in amino acids: CASIPFGGNTIYF. The CDR3 DNA follows: TGTGCCAGCATCCCCTTCGGTGGAAACACCATATATTTT.

The chain joins TRBV9 to TRBJ2-7; 9 bases fit TRBD2. The CDR3 sequence is 15 residues long. V shed 4 bases, J shed 4 bases, and the junction held 9 bases outside the gene matches. Germline lookup yields CDR1 SGDLS and CDR2 YYNGEE. CDR3 nucleotides: TGTGCCAGCAGCTCCTTTAGCGGGAGTGGATACGAGCAGTACTTC. Translated, it gives CASSSFSGSGYEQYF.

This clone turned up a few times. The chain joins TRBV5-8 to TRBJ2-4; D might be TRBD1 (6 bases). The CDR3 extends over 18 amino acids. The V gene's germline CDR1 is SGHTS and CDR2 YDEGEE. With 0 bases removed from V and 0 bases from J, the gap between germline ends came to 16 bases. DNA for the CDR3: TGTGCCAGCAGCTTGGATTTGGGGGCAACGACAGCCAAAAACATTCAGTACTTC. Its translation: CASSLDLGATTAKNIQYF.

The genes are TRBV9 and TRBJ2-1; TRBD1 is a possible D gene (6 bases). The CDR3 consists of 16 residues. V gave up 4 bases and J gave up 9 bases, with 23 bases separating them. Per the germline V gene, CDR1 is SGDLS and CDR2 is YYNGEE. CDR3: CASSRLYGGSNVEQFF. The CDR3 nucleotides read TGTGCCAGCAGCCGGCTTTATGGGGGCTCAAACGTTGAGCAGTTCTTC. The full variable domain, its missing parts supplied by reference TRBV9 and TRBJ2-1, is DSGVTQTPKHLITATGQRVTLRCSPRSGDLSVYWYQQSLDQGLQFLIQYYNGEERAKGNILERFSAQQFPDLHSELNLSSLELGDSALYFCASSRLYGGSNVEQFFGPGTRLTVL.

The chain joins TRBV30 to TRBJ1-1; tentative D call: TRBD1 (6 bases). Germline CDR1 reads GTSNPN; CDR2 reads SVGIG (reference sequence). The CDR3 has 15 amino acids. V was pared by 0 bases and J by 4 bases, with 15 bases between. CDR3 nucleotides: TGTGCCTGGAGTGTCACGGGGGGCTGGGGCACTGAAGCTTTCTTT. Amino acid sequence: CAWSVTGGWGTEAFF.

This clone has a single count. The chain joins TRBV7-9 to TRBJ1-4; TRBD1 matches 7 bases. The CDR3 sequence is 14 residues long. Germline trimming cut 5 bases from V and 4 bases from J; bases unmatched to any gene: 4. In germline, CDR1 is SEHNR, CDR2 FQNEAQ (reference sequence). CDR3 sequence reads: CASSPTGINEKLFF. Written as DNA, the CDR3 is TGTGCCAGCAGCCCGACAGGGATTAATGAAAAACTGTTTTTT.

A few counts support this clone. The genes are TRBV9 and TRBJ1-4; D ambiguous. The CDR3 sequence is 14 residues long. Germline lookup yields CDR1 SGDLS and CDR2 YYNGEE. The germline V and J ends were trimmed by 3 bases and 10 bases, with 16 bases remaining between them. The CDR3 reads CASSAAGSLGKLFF. As DNA, the CDR3 is TGTGCCAGCAGCGCGGCGGGGTCTCTAGGAAAACTGTTTTTT. The complete variable domain, with remaining parts taken from reference TRBV9 and TRBJ1-4, reads DSGVTQTPKHLITATGQRVTLRCSPRSGDLSVYWYQQSLDQGLQFLIQYYNGEERAKGNILERFSAQQFPDLHSELNLSSLELGDSALYFCASSAAGSLGKLFFGSGTQLSVL.

The chain links TRBV10-3 to TRBJ2-1; 10 bases fit TRBD2. With V trimmed by 10 bases and J by 8 bases, 11 bases remained unmatched. Germline V gene data show CDR1 as ENHRY and CDR2 as SYGVKD. The CDR3 length is 14 residues. CDR3 nucleotides: TGTGCCAGCTCGCAGCGGGAGGGCCCCGATGAGCAGTTCTTC. Translating it yields CASSQREGPDEQFF.

The CDR3: CASSLRTSGVSSYEQYF. The CDR3 DNA is TGTGCCAGCAGTTTGCGGACTAGCGGGGTCAGCTCCTACGAGCAGTACTTC. The genes are TRBV27 and TRBJ2-7, with 12 bases fitting TRBD2. Germline CDR1 reads MNHEY; CDR2 reads SMNVEV (reference sequence). Trimming at V came to 3 bases and at J to 0 bases, leaving 6 bases not matched to a gene. This CDR3 comprises 17 residues.

V is TRBV5-1 and J is TRBJ2-1; perhaps TRBD1 as D (7 bases). V was pared by 5 bases and J by 3 bases, with 9 bases between. This CDR3 region has 13 residues. Germline-derived CDR1 and CDR2 are SGHRS and YFSETQ. CDR3 amino acids: CASRRDSYNEQFF. CDR3 in DNA: TGCGCCAGCAGGCGGGACAGCTACAATGAGCAGTTCTTC.

J is TRBJ2-7 and V is TRBV30, with 7 bases fitting TRBD1. CDR1 and CDR2 from the germline V gene are GTSNPN and SVGIG (reference sequence). The CDR3 covers 13 residues. The V and J ends lost 1 base and 2 bases, in that order; junction bases with no gene match: 2. CDR3 region: CAWSGQGPYEQYF. The CDR3 DNA reads as TGTGCCTGGAGTGGACAGGGTCCCTACGAGCAGTACTTC.

The V call is TRBV30, the J call TRBJ1-1, with 8 bases fitting TRBD1. There are 14 residues in the CDR3. CDR1 is GTSNPN, CDR2 SVGIG, per germline (reference sequence). With V trimmed by 3 bases and J by 0 bases, 3 bases remained unmatched. Here the CDR3 reads CAWRSTGVNTEAFF. CDR3 coding DNA: TGTGCCTGGAGATCGACAGGGGTGAACACTGAAGCTTTCTTT.

The V gene is TRBV2, the J gene TRBJ1-1; D perhaps matches TRBD1 (5 bases). V gave up 8 bases and J gave up 0 bases, with 10 bases separating them. Germline CDR1 SNHLY, CDR2 FYNNEI. The CDR3 extends over 13 amino acids. The chain's CDR3 is CASGLQVNTEAFF. The CDR3, as DNA: TGTGCCAGCGGATTACAGGTGAACACTGAAGCTTTCTTT. The full variable domain, rest sourced from reference TRBV2 and TRBJ1-1, is EPEVTQTPSHQVTQMGQEVILRCVPISNHLYFYWYRQILGQKVEFLVSFYNNEISEKSEIFDDQFSVERPDGSNFTLKIRSTKLEDSAMYFCASGLQVNTEAFFGQGTRLTVV.

This chain links TRBV6-5 with TRBJ1-2; D may be TRBD1 (6 bases). Trimming shortened V by 6 bases and J by 5 bases, and 16 bases separated the two germline ends. The CDR3 loop spans 14 amino acids. Looked up from germline, CDR1 is MNHEY and CDR2 is SVGAGI. The CDR3 spells CASSRSDSLYGYTF. In DNA form, the CDR3 reads TGTGCCAGCAGCCGGTCGGACAGCTTGTATGGCTACACCTTC.